What follows are 13 T cell receptor beta chains derived from one specimen sequenced in a study of blood T cell repertoires in COVID-19. TCRdb's copy holds only in-frame clones and misses some; the assay was immunoSEQ multiplex PCR. Among approximately 100,000 clones listed, 70% to 90% were seen once. The specimen sequenced was peripheral blood. The receptors originated from a human donor in a cohort sampled during active COVID-19.

V usage is TRBV19 and J usage is TRBJ2-1, with 8 nucleotides matching TRBD2. Germline V gene lookup returns CDR1 LNHDA and CDR2 SQIVND (reference sequence). This CDR3 contains 17 residues. V was clipped by 7 bases and J by 4 bases; unmatched bases: 15. The CDR3 spells CASIPAGVPPGYNEQFF. The DNA of the CDR3 is TGTGCCAGTATCCCAGCGGGAGTCCCCCCGGGTTACAATGAGCAGTTCTTC.

The V and J genes are TRBV11-3 and TRBJ2-3; D is perhaps TRBD1 (7 bases). V lost 4 bases, J lost 6 bases, and 20 bases lay in between. This CDR3 is built from 16 residues. The germline gives CDR1 SGHNT, CDR2 YENEEA. CDR3 residues: CASSSPEGAVSDTQYF. The CDR3 DNA reads TGTGCCAGCAGCTCACCGGAGGGGGCGGTTTCGGATACGCAGTATTTT.

The table lists this clone with a count of one. The rearrangement links TRBV4-3 to TRBJ2-2; maybe TRBD2 (7 bases). Trimming shortened V by 4 bases and J by 0 bases, and 21 bases separated the two germline ends. Germline V gives CDR1 LGHNA, CDR2 YSLEER. The length of the CDR3 is 19 residues. The CDR3 reads CASSLGMVGGRTNTGELFF. The CDR3 DNA sequence: TGCGCCAGCAGCCTCGGAATGGTCGGGGGGCGGACGAACACCGGGGAGCTGTTTTTT.

The chain carries TRBV2 and TRBJ2-7; no clear D gene. This CDR3 contains 11 residues. V was cut by 7 bases and J by 0 bases, with 4 bases left in between. Germline CDR1 is SNHLY and CDR2 is FYNNEI. CDR3: CASTPSYEQYF. CDR3 bases: TGTGCCAGCACTCCCTCCTACGAGCAGTACTTC.

V is TRBV4-1 and J is TRBJ2-2, with 10 bases lining up with TRBD2. V shed 1 base and J 4 bases; nucleotides not matched to a gene: 9. The CDR3 contains 18 residues. Germline lookup yields CDR1 MGHRA and CDR2 YSYEKL. The CDR3 sequence: CASSQAFGLAVSTGELFF. DNA for the CDR3: TGCGCCAGCAGCCAAGCCTTTGGACTAGCGGTCTCCACCGGGGAGCTGTTTTTT.

V and J are TRBV2 and TRBJ2-1, with 7 positions matching TRBD2. Germline values: CDR1 SNHLY, CDR2 FYNNEI. The CDR3 is 14 amino acids. The ends lost 8 bases at V and 4 bases at J; junction bases unmatched: 8. CDR3 DNA: TGTGCCAGCTTTCCGGGAGGAGGGTACAATGAGCAGTTCTTC. Its protein product is CASFPGGGYNEQFF.

The chain links TRBV19 to TRBJ2-3; 11 nucleotides line up with TRBD1. Germline assignment: CDR1 LNHDA and CDR2 SQIVND (reference sequence). Trimming removed 8 bases from V and 7 bases from J; junction bases left unmatched: 5. This CDR3 is 13 amino acids long. CDR3 DNA sequence: TGTGCCAGTTCCGGACAGGGGGCGAATACGCAGTATTTT. Protein sequence: CASSGQGANTQYF.

This chain uses TRBV30 with TRBJ1-1; 12 bases map to TRBD1. After removal of 3 bases from V and 3 bases from J, the junction contained 11 bases not matched to a gene. CDR3 size: 17 residues. Germline V gives CDR1 GTSNPN, CDR2 SVGIG (reference sequence). Here the CDR3 reads CAWRGDRGPGTYTEAFF. The CDR3 DNA reads as TGTGCCTGGAGGGGGGACAGGGGGCCAGGAACCTACACTGAAGCTTTCTTT.

The chain is built from TRBV10-3 and TRBJ1-1; maybe TRBD1 (5 bases). CDR3 length: 17 amino acids. V was clipped by 3 bases and J by 2 bases, with 19 bases between them. Germline lookup yields CDR1 ENHRY and CDR2 SYGVKD. DNA for the CDR3: TGTGCCATCAGTGAACGAAGATTGGGGCAGACTAACACTGAAGCTTTCTTT. Residues: CAISERRLGQTNTEAFF.

The genes are TRBV19 and TRBJ2-1; 13 nucleotides agree with TRBD2. Germline CDR1 LNHDA, CDR2 SQIVND (reference sequence). The CDR3 extends over 15 amino acids. Trimming at V came to 6 bases and at J to 4 bases, leaving 3 bases not matched to a gene. Written as DNA, the CDR3 is TGTGCCAGTAGCCTGGGACTAGCGGGATACAATGAGCAGTTCTTC. Amino acids: CASSLGLAGYNEQFF.

The chain carries TRBV30 and TRBJ1-1; the D is unclear. The V end lost 0 bases, the J end lost 2 bases, and 10 bases lay between the germline ends. CDR1 and CDR2 from the germline V gene are GTSNPN and SVGIG (reference sequence). The CDR3 runs 14 residues. CDR3 sequence reads: CAWSVLTGNTEAFF. DNA of the CDR3: TGTGCCTGGAGTGTTCTGACGGGAAACACTGAAGCTTTCTTT.

This clone was seen only a few times. The chain has TRBV4-3 and TRBJ2-1; 11 positions agree with TRBD2. Looked up from germline, CDR1 is LGHNA and CDR2 is YSLEER. After removal of 5 bases from V and 8 bases from J, the junction contained 2 bases not matched to a gene. The CDR3 length is 13 residues. The CDR3 coding sequence is TGCGCCAGCAGCGGGACTAGCGGTCATGAGCAGTTCTTC. Its protein product is CASSGTSGHEQFF.

The chain has TRBV28 and TRBJ1-2; D unresolved. V gave up 3 bases and J gave up 0 bases, with 14 bases separating them. There are 16 residues in the CDR3. Germline assignment: CDR1 MDHEN and CDR2 SYDVKM. The CDR3 reads CASSLPQYRTNYGYTF. CDR3 nucleotide sequence: TGTGCCAGCAGTTTGCCACAGTACCGAACTAACTATGGCTACACCTTC.